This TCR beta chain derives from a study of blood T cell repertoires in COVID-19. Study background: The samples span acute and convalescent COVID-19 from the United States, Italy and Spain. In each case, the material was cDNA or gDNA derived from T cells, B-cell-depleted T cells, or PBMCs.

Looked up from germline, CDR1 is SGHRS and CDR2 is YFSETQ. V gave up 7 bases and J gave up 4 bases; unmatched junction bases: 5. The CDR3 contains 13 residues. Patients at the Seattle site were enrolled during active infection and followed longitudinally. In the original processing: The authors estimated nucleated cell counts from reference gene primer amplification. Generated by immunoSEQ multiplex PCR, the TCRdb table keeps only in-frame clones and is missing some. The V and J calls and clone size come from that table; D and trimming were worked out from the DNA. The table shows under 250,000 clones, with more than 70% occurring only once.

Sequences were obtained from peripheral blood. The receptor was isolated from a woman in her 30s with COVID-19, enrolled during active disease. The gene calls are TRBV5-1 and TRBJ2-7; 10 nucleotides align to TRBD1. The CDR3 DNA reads TGCGCCAGCCGGAGGACAGGGGGGTACGAGCAGTACTTC. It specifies CASRRTGGYEQYF.